These 5 T cell receptor beta chains were sequenced from one sample in a study of T cell responses to AZD1222 COVID-19 vaccine. Sequencing was performed with immunoSEQ multiplex PCR; in TCRdb, only in-frame clones are kept and a portion is missing. The table includes some 140,000 clones, 93% detected once. Material: peripheral blood, obtained on day 0 of AZD1222 vaccination. The receptors derive from an adult in good health.

This chain joins TRBV27 and TRBJ2-7; 9 bases fit TRBD2. V was clipped by 6 bases and J by 0 bases; unmatched bases: 3. Germline-derived CDR1 and CDR2 are MNHEY and SMNVEV (reference sequence). The CDR3 length is 14 residues. The chain's CDR3 is CASSKREVSYEQYF. The CDR3 coding sequence is TGTGCCAGCAGCAAGCGGGAGGTCTCCTACGAGCAGTACTTC.

This clone appeared once. The chain recombines TRBV29-1 with TRBJ2-1; 12 nucleotides agree with TRBD2. Trimming at V came to 4 bases and at J to 9 bases, leaving 10 bases not matched to a gene. Per the germline V gene, CDR1 is SQVTM and CDR2 is ANQGSEA. The CDR3 is made up of 15 amino acids. CDR3 sequence (DNA): TGCAGCGTTGCCCGACTAGCGGGAGATAGGGGTGAGCAGTTCTTC. As protein: CSVARLAGDRGEQFF.

The CDR3 DNA is TGTGCCAGTACCCCACTAGCGGGTGGTCCACGGGCCTACAATGAGCAGTTCTTC. Amino acids: CASTPLAGGPRAYNEQFF. The chain combines TRBV19 with TRBJ2-1, with TRBD2 matching 9 bases. The trim removed 7 bases at V and 2 bases at J, leaving 15 bases unmatched. CDR1 is LNHDA, CDR2 SQIVND, per germline (reference sequence). CDR3 size: 18 residues. Full variable domain (remainder filled in from reference TRBV19 and TRBJ2-1): DGGITQSPKYLFRKEGQNVTLSCEQNLNHDAMYWYRQDPGQGLRLIYYSQIVNDFQKGDIAEGYSVSREKKESFPLTVTSAQKNPTAFYLCASTPLAGGPRAYNEQFFGPGTRLTVL.

The chain has TRBV2 and TRBJ1-2; D ambiguous. From germline, CDR1 is SNHLY and CDR2 FYNNEI. The CDR3 is 14 residues long. With 3 bases removed from V and 2 bases from J, the gap between germline ends came to 10 bases. The chain's CDR3 is CASSEARSNYGYTF. The CDR3 DNA reads as TGTGCCAGCAGTGAGGCCAGGTCCAACTATGGCTACACCTTC.

This chain joins TRBV15 and TRBJ2-3; the D is unclear. V was clipped by 1 base and J by 7 bases, with 18 bases between them. The CDR3 consists of 16 residues. Germline CDR1 reads LNHNV; CDR2 reads YYDKDF (reference sequence). The CDR3 nucleotides are TGTGCCACCAGCAGAGCGGGTCATTATTCTCCTTATACGCAGTATTTT. Amino acid sequence: CATSRAGHYSPYTQYF.